This entry lists 10 T cell receptor beta chains sequenced from one sample in a study of CD8+ T cells in alopecia areata. Treatment given: oral pan-JAK inhibitor, 5-10 mg twice daily. cDNA serving as the sequencing template came from extracted, reverse transcribed RNA. Sequencing was performed with immunoSEQ multiplex PCR; in TCRdb, only in-frame clones are kept and a portion is missing. The sample lists 200,000 to 250,000 clones, less than 65% occurring once. The sample was CD4+ T cells sorted from blood, taken at week 4, from a patient treated with tofacitinib. All receptors derive from a human donor with alopecia areata.

The rearrangement links TRBV7-9 to TRBJ1-2, with 7 bases lining up with TRBD1. The CDR3 spans 14 residues. V gave up 4 bases and J gave up 5 bases; unmatched junction bases: 7. Germline loops: CDR1 SEHNR, CDR2 FQNEAQ (reference sequence). The CDR3 loop reads CASSWEDRIYGYTF. The CDR3, as DNA: TGTGCCAGCAGCTGGGAGGACAGGATTTATGGCTACACCTTC. Variable domain in full (rest from reference TRBV7-9 and TRBJ1-2): DTGVSQNPRHKITKRGQNVTFRCDPISEHNRLYWYRQTLGQGPEFLTYFQNEAQLEKSRLLSDRFSAERPKGSFSTLEIQRTEQGDSAMYLCASSWEDRIYGYTFGSGTRLTVV.

The rearrangement uses TRBV25-1 and TRBJ1-2; 7 bases are a match to TRBD1. The junction had 7 bases not matched to a gene; V was cut back by 2 bases and J by 4 bases. CDR3 length equals 15 residues. Germline-derived CDR1 and CDR2 are MGHDK and SYGVNS. The CDR3 reads CASSESRGTSYGYTF. CDR3 DNA sequence: TGTGCCAGCAGTGAAAGCAGGGGGACCAGCTATGGCTACACCTTC.

This chain joins TRBV4-2 and TRBJ2-3; D may be TRBD1 (5 bases). Germline values: CDR1 LGHNA, CDR2 YNFKEQ. CDR3 size: 17 residues. V was clipped by 4 bases and J by 4 bases, with 21 bases between them. This CDR3 is CASSLRGVRVSPDTQYF. The CDR3 bases are TGTGCCAGCAGCCTCCGAGGCGTCAGGGTTTCCCCAGATACGCAGTATTTT.

This chain links TRBV6-5 with TRBJ2-5; the D gene is possibly TRBD2 (5 bases). Germline CDR1 is MNHEY and CDR2 is SVGAGI. The CDR3 loop spans 14 amino acids. Trimming pared 6 bases from V and 1 base from J, leaving 12 bases between. The CDR3 is CASSKRGPQETQYF. The CDR3 DNA reads TGTGCCAGCAGCAAGAGAGGGCCCCAAGAGACCCAGTACTTC.

V usage is TRBV5-1 and J usage is TRBJ1-1; tentative D call: TRBD1 (6 bases). The CDR3 loop spans 14 amino acids. V dropped 0 bases and J dropped 3 bases, with 9 bases sitting between them. CDR1 is SGHRS, CDR2 YFSETQ, per germline. The CDR3, as DNA: TGCGCCAGCAGCTTGGTGTCAGGGGACACTGAAGCTTTCTTT. Its translation: CASSLVSGDTEAFF.

Only one count was recorded for this clone. The chain uses TRBV7-9 and TRBJ1-1; TRBD1 aligns across 11 bases. The germline V gene encodes CDR1 SEHNR and CDR2 FQNEAQ (reference sequence). The ends lost 8 bases at V and 6 bases at J; junction bases unmatched: 2. The CDR3 loop spans 12 amino acids. In DNA form, the CDR3 reads TGTGCCAGCGGGGGACAGGGGGCTGAAGCTTTCTTT. Residues: CASGGQGAEAFF.

The gene calls are TRBV29-1 and TRBJ2-3, with 9 bases matching TRBD2. Per the germline V gene, CDR1 is SQVTM and CDR2 is ANQGSEA. The CDR3 runs 15 residues. Trimming removed 8 bases from V and 2 bases from J; junction bases left unmatched: 11. For the CDR3, the DNA is TGCAGCTCTGGGACTCGCGGGGGGGCCACAGATACGCAGTATTTT. This encodes CSSGTRGGATDTQYF.

The genes are TRBV30 and TRBJ1-4, with D perhaps matching TRBD1 (6 bases). Deletions cut 3 bases from V and 8 bases from J, with 16 bases between. CDR3 size: 14 residues. The germline V gene has CDR1 GTSNPN and CDR2 SVGIG (reference sequence). The CDR3 loop reads CAWRKRGGNEKLFF. For the CDR3, the DNA is TGTGCCTGGAGAAAAAGGGGGGGAAACGAAAAACTGTTTTTT.

This clone showed up just a few times. The chain joins TRBV4-1 to TRBJ2-3, with D unclear. The germline CDR1 and CDR2 sequences are MGHRA and YSYEKL. The CDR3 is made up of 11 amino acids. V was trimmed by 2 bases and J by 11 bases, leaving 8 bases between them. The CDR3 region is CASSQLLQQYF. The CDR3 nucleotides read TGCGCCAGCAGCCAACTACTACAGCAGTATTTT.

This clone was detected a few times. The chain links TRBV30 to TRBJ2-1, with 8 bases lining up with TRBD1. V shed 0 bases, J shed 5 bases, and the junction held 3 bases outside the gene matches. This CDR3 has 14 residues. Germline V gene lookup returns CDR1 GTSNPN and CDR2 SVGIG (reference sequence). This CDR3 is CAWSVGQGDNEQFF. As DNA, the CDR3 is TGTGCCTGGAGTGTAGGACAGGGAGACAATGAGCAGTTCTTC. Together with reference TRBV30 and TRBJ2-1, the CDR3 gives the full variable domain: SQTIHQWPATLVQPVGSPLSLECTVEGTSNPNLYWYRQAAGRGLQLLFYSVGIGQISSEVPQNLSASRPQDRQFILSSKKLLLSDSGFYLCAWSVGQGDNEQFFGPGTRLTVL.